This TCR beta chain comes out of a study of T cell responses to AZD1222 COVID-19 vaccine. The CDR3 spans 17 residues. V lost 4 bases, J lost 2 bases, and 23 bases lay in between. Germline assignment: CDR1 SQVTM and CDR2 ANQGSEA. Assay: immunoSEQ multiplex PCR; the TCRdb copy retains only in-frame clones and omits some. The sample includes over 120,000 clones, 85% to 95% of them seen just once. The sequence was obtained from an adult who had recovered from COVID-19. The J gene is TRBJ2-5, the V gene TRBV29-1, with D possibly being TRBD1 (6 bases). Sequenced material: peripheral blood, taken after recovery from COVID-19. CDR3 coding DNA: TGCAGCGTTGGGCAAGAGGACAGACCCTGGGTGCAAGAGACCCAGTACTTC. The encoded protein is CSVGQEDRPWVQETQYF.